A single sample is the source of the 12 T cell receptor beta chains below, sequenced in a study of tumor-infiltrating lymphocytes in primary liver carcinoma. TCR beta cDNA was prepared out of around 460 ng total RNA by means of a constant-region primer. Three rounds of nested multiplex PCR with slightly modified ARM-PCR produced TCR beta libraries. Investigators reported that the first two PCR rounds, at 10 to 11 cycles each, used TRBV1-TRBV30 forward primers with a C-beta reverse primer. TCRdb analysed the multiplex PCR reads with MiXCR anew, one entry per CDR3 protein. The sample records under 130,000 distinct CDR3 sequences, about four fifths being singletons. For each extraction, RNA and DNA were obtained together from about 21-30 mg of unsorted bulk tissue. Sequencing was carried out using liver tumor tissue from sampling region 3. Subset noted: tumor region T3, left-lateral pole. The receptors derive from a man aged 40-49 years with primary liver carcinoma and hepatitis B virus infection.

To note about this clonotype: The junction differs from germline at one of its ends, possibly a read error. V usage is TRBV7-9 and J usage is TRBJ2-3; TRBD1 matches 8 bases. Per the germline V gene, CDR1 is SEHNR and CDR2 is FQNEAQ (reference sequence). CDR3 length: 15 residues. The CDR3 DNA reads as TGCGTCAGCAGCTCGGACAGGGACGGGGCAGATACACAGTATTTT. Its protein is CVSSSDRDGADTQYF.

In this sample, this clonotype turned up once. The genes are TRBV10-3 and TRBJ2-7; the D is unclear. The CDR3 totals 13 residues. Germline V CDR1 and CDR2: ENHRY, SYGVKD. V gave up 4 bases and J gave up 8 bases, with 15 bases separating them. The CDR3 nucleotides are TGTGCCATCAGTGGGCCGCGGAAGTACAAGCAGTACTTC. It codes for CAISGPRKYKQYF.

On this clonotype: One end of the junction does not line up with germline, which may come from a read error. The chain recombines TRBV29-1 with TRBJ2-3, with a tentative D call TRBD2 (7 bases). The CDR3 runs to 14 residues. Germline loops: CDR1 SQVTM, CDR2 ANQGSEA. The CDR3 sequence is CSAGAGAGTDMQYF. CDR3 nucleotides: TGCAGCGCAGGGGCGGGAGCCGGCACAGATATGCAGTATTTT.

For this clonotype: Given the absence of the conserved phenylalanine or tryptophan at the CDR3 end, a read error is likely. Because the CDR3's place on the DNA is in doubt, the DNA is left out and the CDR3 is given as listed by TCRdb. CDR3 sequence: CATSNVTSGPLNEKFS. This chain joins TRBV24-1 and TRBJ2-1; TRBD2 is the table's D call and was not checked against the DNA. The CDR3 is 16 residues long, ends included. CDR1 is KGHDR and CDR2 is SFDVKD in the germline V gene.

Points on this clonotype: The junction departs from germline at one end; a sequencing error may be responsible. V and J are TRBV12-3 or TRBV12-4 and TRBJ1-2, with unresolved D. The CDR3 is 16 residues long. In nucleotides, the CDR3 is TGTGCCTGCAGTTTAGGTGGCAGACCAAGGAACTATGGCTACACCTTC. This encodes CACSLGGRPRNYGYTF.

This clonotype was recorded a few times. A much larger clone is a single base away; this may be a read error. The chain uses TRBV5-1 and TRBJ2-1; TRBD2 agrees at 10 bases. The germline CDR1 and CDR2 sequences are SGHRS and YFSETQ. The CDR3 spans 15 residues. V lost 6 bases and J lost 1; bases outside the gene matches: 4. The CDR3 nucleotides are TGCGCCAGCAACCGGACTAGCGGTTCCTACAATGAGCAGTTCTTC. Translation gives CASNRTSGSYNEQFF.

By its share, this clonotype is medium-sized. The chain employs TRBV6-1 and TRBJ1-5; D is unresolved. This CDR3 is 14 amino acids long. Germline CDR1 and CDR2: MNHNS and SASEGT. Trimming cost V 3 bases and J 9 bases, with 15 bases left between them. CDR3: CASSEAREKAPQHF. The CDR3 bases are TGTGCCAGCAGTGAGGCGAGGGAAAAGGCGCCCCAGCATTTT.

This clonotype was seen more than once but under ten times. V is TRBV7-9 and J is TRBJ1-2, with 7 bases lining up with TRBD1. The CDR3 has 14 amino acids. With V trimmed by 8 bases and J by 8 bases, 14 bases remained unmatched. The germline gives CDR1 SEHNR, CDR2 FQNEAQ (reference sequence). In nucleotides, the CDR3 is TGTGCCAGCTGCACATCAGGGGGAGAGCTGGGCTACACCTTC. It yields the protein CASCTSGGELGYTF.

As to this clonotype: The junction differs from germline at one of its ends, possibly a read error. The CDR3 loop is CVSSLGSGTNGGYEQYF. The DNA of the CDR3 is TGTGTCAGCAGCTTAGGGTCCGGGACTAACGGAGGCTACGAGCAGTACTTC. The chain links TRBV7-9 to TRBJ2-7; 7 positions agree with TRBD2. Germline V gene lookup returns CDR1 SEHNR and CDR2 FQNEAQ (reference sequence). CDR3 length: 17 amino acids.

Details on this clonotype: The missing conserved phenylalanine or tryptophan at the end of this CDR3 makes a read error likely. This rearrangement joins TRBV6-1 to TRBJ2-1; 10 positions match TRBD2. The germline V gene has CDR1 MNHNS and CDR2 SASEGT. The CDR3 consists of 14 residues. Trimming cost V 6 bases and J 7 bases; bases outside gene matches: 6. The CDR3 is CASSSSGSGNEQFC. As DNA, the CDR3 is TGTGCCAGCAGCTCTAGCGGGAGTGGTAATGAGCAGTTCTGC.

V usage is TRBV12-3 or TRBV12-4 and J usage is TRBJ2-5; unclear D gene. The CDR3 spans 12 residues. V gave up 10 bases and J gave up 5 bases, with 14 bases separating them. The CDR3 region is CATKADDETQYF. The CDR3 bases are TGTGCCACTAAGGCTGACGACGAGACCCAGTACTTC.

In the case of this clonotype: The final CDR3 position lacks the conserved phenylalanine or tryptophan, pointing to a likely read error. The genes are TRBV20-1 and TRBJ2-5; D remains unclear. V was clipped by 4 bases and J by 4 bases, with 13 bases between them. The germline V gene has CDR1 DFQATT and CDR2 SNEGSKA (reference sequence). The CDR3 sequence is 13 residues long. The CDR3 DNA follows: TGCAGTGCTAAGACGGAGTCACGAGAGACCCAGTACCTC. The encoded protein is CSAKTESRETQYL.